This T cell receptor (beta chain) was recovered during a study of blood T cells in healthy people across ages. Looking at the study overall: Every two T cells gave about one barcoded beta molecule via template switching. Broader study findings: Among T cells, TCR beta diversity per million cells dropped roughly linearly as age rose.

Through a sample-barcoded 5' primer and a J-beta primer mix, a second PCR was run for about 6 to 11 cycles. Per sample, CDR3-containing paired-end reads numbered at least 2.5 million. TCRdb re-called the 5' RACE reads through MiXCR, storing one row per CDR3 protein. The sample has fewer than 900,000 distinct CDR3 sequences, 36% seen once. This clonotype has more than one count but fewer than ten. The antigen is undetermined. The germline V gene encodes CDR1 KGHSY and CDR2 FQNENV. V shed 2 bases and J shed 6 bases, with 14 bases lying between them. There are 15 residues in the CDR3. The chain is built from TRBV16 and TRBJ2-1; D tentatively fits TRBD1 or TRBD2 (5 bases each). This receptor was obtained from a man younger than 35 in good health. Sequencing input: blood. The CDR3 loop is CASSQARGRANEQFF. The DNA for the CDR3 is TGTGCCAGCAGCCAAGCGAGGGGCAGGGCCAATGAGCAGTTCTTC.